A single T cell receptor (beta chain) is shown here with its context. This sample stems from a study of shared T cell receptors in the human thymus. Here immunoSEQ multiplex PCR was the method, and the copy in TCRdb shows in-frame clones only, minus some. The sample shows 630,000 or so clones, around 87% of them seen only once. Germline V gene lookup returns CDR1 LNHDA and CDR2 SQIVND (reference sequence). V dropped 6 bases and J dropped 3; count of bases not matched to a gene: 5. CDR3 size: 15 residues. Separately, the same data were catalogued under a study of human thymus T cells. That report notes: Finnish infants who were healthy and having corrective surgery for congenital heart defects made up the donors. The thymus tissue came from resections taken during corrective heart surgery. Repertoires from thymus and blood appeared to show biased V and J gene usage.

V gene TRBV19 combines with J gene TRBJ2-1; TRBD2 matches 10 bases. The clonotype was recovered from a boy less than two years old with a congenital heart defect. The material sequenced was thymocytes. CDR3 amino acids: CASRLAGTLYNEQFF. DNA of the CDR3: TGTGCCAGTAGACTAGCGGGGACCCTCTACAATGAGCAGTTCTTC.